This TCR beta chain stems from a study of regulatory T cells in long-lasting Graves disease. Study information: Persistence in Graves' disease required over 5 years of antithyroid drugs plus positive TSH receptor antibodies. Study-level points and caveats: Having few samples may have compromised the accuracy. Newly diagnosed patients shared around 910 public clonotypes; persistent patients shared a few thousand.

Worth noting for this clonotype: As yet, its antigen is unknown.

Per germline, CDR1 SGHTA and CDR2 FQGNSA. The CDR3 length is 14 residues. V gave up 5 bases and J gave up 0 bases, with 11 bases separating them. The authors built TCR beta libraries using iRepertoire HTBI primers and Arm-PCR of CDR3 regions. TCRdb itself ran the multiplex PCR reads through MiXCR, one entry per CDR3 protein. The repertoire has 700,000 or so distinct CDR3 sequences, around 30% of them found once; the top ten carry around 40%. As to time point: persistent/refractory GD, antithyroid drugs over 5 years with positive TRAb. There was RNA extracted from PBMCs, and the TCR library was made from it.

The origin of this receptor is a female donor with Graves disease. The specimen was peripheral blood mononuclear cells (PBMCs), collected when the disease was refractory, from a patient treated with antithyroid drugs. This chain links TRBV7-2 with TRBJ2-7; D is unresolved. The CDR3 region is CASSPSRASYEQYF. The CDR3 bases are TGTGCCAGCAGCCCTTCCCGGGCCTCCTACGAGCAGTACTTC.